The 15 T cell receptor beta chains given below trace back to one sample, sequenced in a study of blood T cell repertoires in COVID-19. Here immunoSEQ multiplex PCR was the method, and the copy in TCRdb shows in-frame clones only, minus some. The sample yields 160,000 or so clones, more than 75% seen once. The sample taken for sequencing was peripheral blood. The receptor set was obtained from a woman in her 70s with COVID-19, enrolled during active disease.

This clone has only a few counts. The V gene is TRBV28, the J gene TRBJ1-3, with 11 bases identical to TRBD1. Germline V lookup: CDR1 MDHEN, CDR2 SYDVKM. Trimming at V came to 5 bases and at J to 7 bases, leaving 10 bases not matched to a gene. The CDR3 extends over 16 amino acids. The CDR3: CASSPEGQGELNTIYF. The CDR3 DNA is TGTGCCAGCAGTCCCGAGGGACAGGGGGAGCTCAACACCATATATTTT.

The chain carries TRBV5-6 and TRBJ2-5; a weak D match, TRBD2 (5 bases). Germline CDR1 and CDR2: SGHDT and YYEEEE. The CDR3 sequence is 13 residues long. V lost 2 bases and J 4 bases, leaving 9 bases between the germline ends. The DNA for the CDR3 is TGTGCCAGCAGCTTAATCCGGGGAGAGACCCAGTACTTC. This encodes CASSLIRGETQYF. Looking up the rest from reference TRBV5-6 and TRBJ2-5 gives the full variable domain: DAGVTQSPTHLIKTRGQQVTLRCSPKSGHDTVSWYQQALGQGPQFIFQYYEEEERQRGNFPDRFSGHQFPNYSSELNVNALLLGDSALYLCASSLIRGETQYFGPGTRLLVL.

This chain joins TRBV15 and TRBJ2-5; D ambiguous. CDR1 and CDR2 (germline): LNHNV, YYDKDF (reference sequence). The CDR3 consists of 13 residues. The V end lost 4 bases, the J end lost 7 bases, and 13 bases lay between the germline ends. The CDR3 sequence is CATSNQFGGTQYF. As DNA, the CDR3 is TGTGCCACCAGCAACCAGTTTGGTGGGACCCAGTACTTC.

The chain is built from TRBV5-6 and TRBJ2-2; D gene ambiguous. The V gene's germline CDR1 is SGHDT and CDR2 YYEEEE. CDR3 length: 13 amino acids. The V end lost 3 bases, the J end lost 5 bases, and 8 bases lay between the germline ends. CDR3 nucleotides: TGTGCCAGCAGCTATGGCTCAACCGGGGAGCTGTTTTTT. It is translated as CASSYGSTGELFF.

This clone was counted only a few times. The V call is TRBV19, the J call TRBJ1-5; a possible D gene is TRBD1 (6 bases). The germline V and J ends were trimmed by 7 bases and 0 bases, with 19 bases remaining between them. The CDR3 is 17 amino acids. The germline gives CDR1 LNHDA, CDR2 SQIVND (reference sequence). CDR3 residues: CASTGGLFADSNQPQHF. The CDR3 nucleotides read TGTGCCAGTACGGGGGGGCTATTCGCAGATAGCAATCAGCCCCAGCATTTT.

The rearrangement joins TRBV5-4 to TRBJ1-2, with D maybe TRBD1 (6 bases). The CDR3 totals 15 residues. The V and J ends lost 0 bases and 1 base respectively, with 10 bases between them. CDR1 and CDR2 (germline): SGHNT, YYREEE (reference sequence). CDR3 sequence reads: CASSLEAGDNYGYTF. CDR3 nucleotides: TGTGCCAGCAGCTTGGAGGCAGGGGATAACTATGGCTACACCTTC.

The chain recombines TRBV18 with TRBJ1-1, with 8 bases identical to TRBD1. V gave up 4 bases and J gave up 3 bases; unmatched junction bases: 16. The CDR3 covers 18 residues. Per germline, CDR1 KGHSH and CDR2 LQKENI. The CDR3: CASSLDRVTKKWHTEAFF. The DNA of the CDR3 is TGTGCCAGCTCACTGGACAGGGTCACCAAAAAGTGGCACACTGAAGCTTTCTTT.

This rearrangement joins TRBV28 to TRBJ2-7; D call uncertain. There are 14 residues in the CDR3. Trimming stripped 2 bases from V and 1 base from J, with 9 bases between. CDR1 is MDHEN, CDR2 SYDVKM, per germline. The CDR3 loop reads CASSLVDNSYEQYF. The CDR3 DNA sequence: TGTGCCAGCAGTTTAGTAGACAATTCCTACGAGCAGTACTTC.

This clone was recorded once. J is TRBJ2-1 and V is TRBV10-3, with 7 nucleotides matching TRBD1. Germline loops: CDR1 ENHRY, CDR2 SYGVKD. The CDR3 is 12 residues long. The CDR3 loop is CANRGQAGEQFF. CDR3 sequence (DNA): TGTGCGAACAGGGGCCAAGCAGGGGAGCAGTTCTTC.

J is TRBJ1-2 and V is TRBV28; TRBD1 matches at 7 bases. The germline CDR1 and CDR2 sequences are MDHEN and SYDVKM. CDR3 size: 14 residues. The trim removed 6 bases at V and 4 bases at J, leaving 8 bases unmatched. CDR3 nucleotide sequence: TGTGCCAGCAGCTTCCTGGGACAGCTCTATGGCTACACCTTC. Its protein is CASSFLGQLYGYTF.

The chain couples TRBV6-5 to TRBJ2-7; the D gene is possibly TRBD2 (7 bases). The CDR3 extends over 15 amino acids. Trimming took 7 bases from V and 5 from J, leaving 21 bases between them. The germline V gene encodes CDR1 MNHEY and CDR2 SVGAGI. CDR3 sequence reads: CASKKVGGGVHEQYF. The CDR3 DNA is TGTGCCAGCAAAAAGGTTGGAGGGGGGGTCCACGAGCAGTACTTC.

The chain couples TRBV28 to TRBJ2-2; D perhaps matches TRBD1 (6 bases). Trimming shortened V by 5 bases and J by 5 bases, and 24 bases separated the two germline ends. The CDR3 spans 18 residues. Looked up from germline, CDR1 is MDHEN and CDR2 is SYDVKM. The CDR3 is CASSPLGLQGRRTGELFF. As DNA, the CDR3 is TGTGCCAGCAGTCCATTAGGCCTGCAGGGGCGAAGGACCGGGGAGCTGTTTTTT.

This chain uses TRBV5-5 with TRBJ2-7; 7 bases agree with TRBD1. Germline V gene lookup returns CDR1 SGHKS and CDR2 YYEKEE (reference sequence). V gave up 4 bases and J gave up 0 bases; unmatched junction bases: 7. CDR3 length equals 15 residues. Here the CDR3 reads CASSIARQGSYEQYF. The DNA for the CDR3 is TGTGCCAGCAGCATCGCCCGACAGGGCTCCTACGAGCAGTACTTC.

The CDR3 bases are TGTGCCAGCAGTTACTCGACGGGGGGTCCGAGGAATAAAGAGACCCAGTACTTC. Encoded protein: CASSYSTGGPRNKETQYF. The chain is built from TRBV6-2 or TRBV6-3 and TRBJ2-5; 7 bases match TRBD2. V shed 0 bases, J shed 3 bases, and the junction held 13 bases outside the gene matches. CDR3 length equals 18 residues. CDR1 is MNHEY and CDR2 is SVGEGT in the germline V gene.

The rearrangement uses TRBV3-1 (or the pseudogene TRBV3-2) and TRBJ2-5, with 10 bases that match TRBD2. Germline lookup yields CDR1 LGHDT and CDR2 YNNKEL (reference sequence). The CDR3 is made up of 17 amino acids. The V segment lost 4 bases and the J segment 5 bases; nucleotides outside the gene matches: 13. CDR3 coding DNA: TGTGCCAGCAGCCTATTAGTTGGACTAGCGGTGGGGGAGACCCAGTACTTC. The encoded protein is CASSLLVGLAVGETQYF.